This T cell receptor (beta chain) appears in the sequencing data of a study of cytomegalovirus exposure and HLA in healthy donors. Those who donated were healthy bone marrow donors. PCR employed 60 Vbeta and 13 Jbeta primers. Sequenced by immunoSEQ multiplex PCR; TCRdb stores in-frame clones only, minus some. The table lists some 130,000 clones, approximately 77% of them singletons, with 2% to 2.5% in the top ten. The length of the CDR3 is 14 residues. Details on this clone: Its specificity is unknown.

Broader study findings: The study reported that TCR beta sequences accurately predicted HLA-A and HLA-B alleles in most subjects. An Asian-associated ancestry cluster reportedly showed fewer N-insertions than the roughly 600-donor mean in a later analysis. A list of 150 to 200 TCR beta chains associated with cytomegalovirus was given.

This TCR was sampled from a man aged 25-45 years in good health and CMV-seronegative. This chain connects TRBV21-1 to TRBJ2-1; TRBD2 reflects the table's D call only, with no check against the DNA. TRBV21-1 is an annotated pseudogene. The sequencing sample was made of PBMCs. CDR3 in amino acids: CASSKEGGGNEQFF. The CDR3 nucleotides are TGTGCCAGCAGCAAAGAGGGAGGGGGCAATGAGCAGTTCTTC.